This T cell receptor (beta chain) appears in the sequencing data of a study of blood T cell repertoires in COVID-19. About the study: COVID-19 samples, acute and convalescent, were from the United States, Italy and Spain.

This clone has ten or more counts. Profiling relied on immunoSEQ multiplex PCR, and the TCRdb table lists in-frame clones only, not all of them. The sample has roughly 220,000 clones, around 83% seen once; the top ten hold 1.3%. V lost 9 bases, J lost 2 bases, and 8 bases lay in between. The CDR3 sequence is 13 residues long. The TCR comes from a woman in her thirties or forties with acute COVID-19. The sample taken for sequencing was PBMCs or T cells enriched from blood (not recorded which). This sequence joins TRBV12-3 or TRBV12-4 and TRBJ2-6, with a weak D call TRBD2 (6 bases). The CDR3 protein is CASRLAGANVLTF. The CDR3 nucleotides are TGTGCCAGTCGACTAGCTGGGGCCAACGTCCTGACTTTC.